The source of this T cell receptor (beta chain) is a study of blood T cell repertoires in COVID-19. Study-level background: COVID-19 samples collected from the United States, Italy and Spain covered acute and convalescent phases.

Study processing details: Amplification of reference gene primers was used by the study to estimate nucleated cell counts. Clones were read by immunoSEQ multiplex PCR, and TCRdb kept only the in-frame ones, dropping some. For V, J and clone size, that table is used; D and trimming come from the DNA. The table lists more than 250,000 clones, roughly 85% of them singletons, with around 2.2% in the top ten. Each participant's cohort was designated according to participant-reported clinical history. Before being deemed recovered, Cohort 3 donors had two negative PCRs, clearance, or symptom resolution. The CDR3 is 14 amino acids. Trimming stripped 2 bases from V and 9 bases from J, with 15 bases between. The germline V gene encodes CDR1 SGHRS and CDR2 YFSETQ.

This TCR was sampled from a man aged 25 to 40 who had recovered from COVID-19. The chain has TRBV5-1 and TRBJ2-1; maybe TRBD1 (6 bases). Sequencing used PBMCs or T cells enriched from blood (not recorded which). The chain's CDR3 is CASSLPTPRGEQFF. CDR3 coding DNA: TGCGCCAGCAGCTTACCCACCCCCAGGGGTGAGCAGTTCTTC. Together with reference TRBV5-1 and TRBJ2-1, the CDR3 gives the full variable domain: KAGVTQTPRYLIKTRGQQVTLSCSPISGHRSVSWYQQTPGQGLQFLFEYFSETQRNKGNFPGRFSGRQFSNSRSEMNVSTLELGDSALYLCASSLPTPRGEQFFGPGTRLTVL.